This TCR beta chain was observed in a study of shared clonotypes between healthy human individuals. This CDR3 has 15 amino acids. Germline values: CDR1 LNHNV, CDR2 YYDKDF (reference sequence). Unmatched junction bases numbered 1, after V lost 3 bases and J lost 4 bases. The repertoire was sequenced with immunoSEQ multiplex PCR; TCRdb's copy has only in-frame clones and lacks some. The sample has hundreds of thousands of clones; over 65% are singletons. The sequencing sample was made of PBMCs. This TCR was sampled from a woman aged 35 to 49 in good health. Some clones in this sample may be carry-over from other donors' samples. V gene TRBV15 combines with J gene TRBJ2-2, with 11 bases lining up with TRBD1. For the CDR3, the DNA is TGTGCCACCAGCAGGGGGACAGGGGGCACCGGGGAGCTGTTTTTT. Encoded protein: CATSRGTGGTGELFF.